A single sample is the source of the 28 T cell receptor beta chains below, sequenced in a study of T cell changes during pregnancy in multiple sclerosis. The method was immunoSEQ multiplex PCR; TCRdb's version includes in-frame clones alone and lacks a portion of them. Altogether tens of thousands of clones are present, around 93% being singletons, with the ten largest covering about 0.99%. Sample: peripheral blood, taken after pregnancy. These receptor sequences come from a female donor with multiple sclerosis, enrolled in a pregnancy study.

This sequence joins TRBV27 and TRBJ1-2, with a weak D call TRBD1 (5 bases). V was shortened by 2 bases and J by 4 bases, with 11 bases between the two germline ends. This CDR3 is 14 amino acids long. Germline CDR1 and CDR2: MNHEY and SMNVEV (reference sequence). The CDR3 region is CASSLKGVGYGYTF. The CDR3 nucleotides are TGTGCCAGCAGTTTAAAAGGGGTAGGCTATGGCTACACCTTC.

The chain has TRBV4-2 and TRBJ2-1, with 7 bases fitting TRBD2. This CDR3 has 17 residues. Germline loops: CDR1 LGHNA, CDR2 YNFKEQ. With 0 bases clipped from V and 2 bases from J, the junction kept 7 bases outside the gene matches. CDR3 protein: CASSQDRAGVTYNEQFF. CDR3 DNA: TGTGCCAGCAGCCAAGATCGGGCGGGGGTGACCTACAATGAGCAGTTCTTC.

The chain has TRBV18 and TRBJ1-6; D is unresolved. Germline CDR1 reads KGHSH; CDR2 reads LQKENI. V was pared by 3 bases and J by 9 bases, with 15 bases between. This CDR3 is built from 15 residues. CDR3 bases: TGTGCCAGCTCACCTCCGGACGGGGAGGGTTCACCCCTCCACTTT. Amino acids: CASSPPDGEGSPLHF.

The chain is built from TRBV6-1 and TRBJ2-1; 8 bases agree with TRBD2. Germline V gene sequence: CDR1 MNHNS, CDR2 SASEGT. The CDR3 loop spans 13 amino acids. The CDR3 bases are TGTGTCTCAACCCGGGGGGGGTTTGGTGAGCAGTTCTTC. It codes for CVSTRGGFGEQFF.

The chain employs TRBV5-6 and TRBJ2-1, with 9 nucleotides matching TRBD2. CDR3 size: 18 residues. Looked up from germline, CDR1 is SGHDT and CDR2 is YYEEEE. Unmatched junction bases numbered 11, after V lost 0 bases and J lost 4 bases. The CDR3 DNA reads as TGTGCCAGCAGCTTGGCCGGGGGGAGCGGGGGGCCTTACAATGAGCAGTTCTTC. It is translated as CASSLAGGSGGPYNEQFF.

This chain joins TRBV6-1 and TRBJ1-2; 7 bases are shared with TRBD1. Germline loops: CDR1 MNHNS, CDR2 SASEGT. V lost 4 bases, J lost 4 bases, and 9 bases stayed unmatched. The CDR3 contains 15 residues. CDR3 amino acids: CASSGFKGAGYGYTF. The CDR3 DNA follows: TGTGCCAGCAGTGGATTCAAGGGGGCGGGCTATGGCTACACCTTC.

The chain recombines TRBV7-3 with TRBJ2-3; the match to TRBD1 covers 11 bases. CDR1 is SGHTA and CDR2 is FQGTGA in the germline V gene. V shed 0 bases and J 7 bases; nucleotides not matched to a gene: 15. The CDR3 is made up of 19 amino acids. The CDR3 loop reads CASSLTGAGGQGVSNTQYF. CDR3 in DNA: TGTGCCAGCAGCTTAACGGGGGCAGGGGGACAGGGGGTATCGAATACGCAGTATTTT. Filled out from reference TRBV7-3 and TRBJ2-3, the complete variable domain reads GAGVSQTPSNKVTEKGKYVELRCDPISGHTALYWYRQSLGQGPEFLIYFQGTGAADDSGLPNDRFFAVRPEGSVSTLKIQRTERGDSAVYLCASSLTGAGGQGVSNTQYFGPGTRLTVL.

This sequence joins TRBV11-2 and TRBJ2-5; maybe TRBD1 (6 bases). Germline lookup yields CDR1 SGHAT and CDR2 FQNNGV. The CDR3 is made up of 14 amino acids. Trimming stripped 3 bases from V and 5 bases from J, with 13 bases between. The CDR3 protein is CASSFRQVWETQYF. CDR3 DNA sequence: TGTGCCAGCAGCTTCAGACAGGTTTGGGAGACCCAGTACTTC.

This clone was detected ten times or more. The CDR3 nucleotides read TGCGCCAGCAGCCAAAGTCTGGCGGGGGGGTTTGAGACCCAGTACTTC. Its translation is CASSQSLAGGFETQYF. This rearrangement joins TRBV4-3 to TRBJ2-5; TRBD2 matches at 9 bases. V shed 2 bases and J 5 bases; nucleotides not matched to a gene: 9. The CDR3 has 16 residues. Germline CDR1 reads LGHNA; CDR2 reads YSLEER.

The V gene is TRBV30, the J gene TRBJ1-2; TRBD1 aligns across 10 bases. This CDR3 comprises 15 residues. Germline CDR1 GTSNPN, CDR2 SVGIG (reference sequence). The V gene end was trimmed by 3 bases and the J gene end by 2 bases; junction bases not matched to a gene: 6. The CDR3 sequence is CAWRGQGLLNYGYTF. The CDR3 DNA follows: TGTGCCTGGAGGGGACAGGGGCTCCTGAACTATGGCTACACCTTC. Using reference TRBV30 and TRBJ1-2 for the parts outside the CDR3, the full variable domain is SQTIHQWPATLVQPVGSPLSLECTVEGTSNPNLYWYRQAAGRGLQLLFYSVGIGQISSEVPQNLSASRPQDRQFILSSKKLLLSDSGFYLCAWRGQGLLNYGYTFGSGTRLTVV.

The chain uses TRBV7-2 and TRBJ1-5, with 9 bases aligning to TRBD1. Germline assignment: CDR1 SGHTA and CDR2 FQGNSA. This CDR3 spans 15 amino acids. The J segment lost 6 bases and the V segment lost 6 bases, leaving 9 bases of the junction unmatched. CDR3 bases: TGTGCCAGCAGGGGGACAGGGAGGGGCGGTCAGCCCCAGCATTTT. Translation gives CASRGTGRGGQPQHF.

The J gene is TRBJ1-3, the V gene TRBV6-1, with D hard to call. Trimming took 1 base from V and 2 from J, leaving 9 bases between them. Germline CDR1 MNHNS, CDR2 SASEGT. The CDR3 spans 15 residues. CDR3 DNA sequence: TGTGCCAGCAGTGAAGGAGGGTCTGCTGGAAACACCATATATTTT. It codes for CASSEGGSAGNTIYF.

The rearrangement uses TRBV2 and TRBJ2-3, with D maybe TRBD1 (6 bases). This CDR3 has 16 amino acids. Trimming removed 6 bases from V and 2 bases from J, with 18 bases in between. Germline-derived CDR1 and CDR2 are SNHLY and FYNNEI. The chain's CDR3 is CASRPSGTNHTDTQYF. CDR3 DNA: TGTGCCAGCAGGCCCTCCGGGACAAACCACACAGATACGCAGTATTTT.

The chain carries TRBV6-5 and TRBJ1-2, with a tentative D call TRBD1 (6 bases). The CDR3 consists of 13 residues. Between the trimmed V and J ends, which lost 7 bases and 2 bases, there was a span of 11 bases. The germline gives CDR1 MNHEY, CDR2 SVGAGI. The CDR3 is CASTPDRNYGYTF. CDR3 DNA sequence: TGTGCCAGCACCCCTGACAGGAACTATGGCTACACCTTC.

CDR3 in amino acids: CASSPSERGYGYTF. CDR3 DNA: TGTGCCAGTAGTCCGTCTGAAAGGGGATATGGCTACACCTTC. The V and J genes are TRBV19 and TRBJ1-2, with D perhaps matching TRBD1 (5 bases). Germline loops: CDR1 LNHDA, CDR2 SQIVND (reference sequence). This CDR3 is 14 amino acids long. Trimming pared 5 bases from V and 5 bases from J, leaving 15 bases between.

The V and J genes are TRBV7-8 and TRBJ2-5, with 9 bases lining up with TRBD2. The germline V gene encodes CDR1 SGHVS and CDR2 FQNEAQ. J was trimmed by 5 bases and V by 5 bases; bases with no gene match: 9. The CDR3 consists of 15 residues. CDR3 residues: CASSLVGGGAETQYF. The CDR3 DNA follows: TGTGCCAGCAGCCTAGTGGGCGGGGGGGCTGAGACCCAGTACTTC.

The DNA of the CDR3 is TGTGCCATACGGGGACAGTCTAATGAAAAACTGTTTTTT. Its translation is CAIRGQSNEKLFF. The genes are TRBV10-3 and TRBJ1-4; 7 bases fit TRBD1. The length of the CDR3 is 13 residues. The J segment lost 3 bases and the V segment lost 9 bases, leaving 4 bases of the junction unmatched. Germline V CDR1 and CDR2: ENHRY, SYGVKD.

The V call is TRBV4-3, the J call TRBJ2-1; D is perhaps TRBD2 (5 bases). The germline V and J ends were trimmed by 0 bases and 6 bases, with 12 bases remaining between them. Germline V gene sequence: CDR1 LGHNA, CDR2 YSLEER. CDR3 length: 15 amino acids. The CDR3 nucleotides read TGCGCCAGCAGCCAAGATCGACGTGGGAGCAATGAGCAGTTCTTC. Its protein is CASSQDRRGSNEQFF.

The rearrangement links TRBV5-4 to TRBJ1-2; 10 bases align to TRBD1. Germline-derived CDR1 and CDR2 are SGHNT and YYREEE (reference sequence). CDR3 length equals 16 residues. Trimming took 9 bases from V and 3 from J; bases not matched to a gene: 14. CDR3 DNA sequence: TGTGCCACCAATTCGGGACAGGGGCGCTCCTACTATGGCTACACCTTC. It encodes CATNSGQGRSYYGYTF.

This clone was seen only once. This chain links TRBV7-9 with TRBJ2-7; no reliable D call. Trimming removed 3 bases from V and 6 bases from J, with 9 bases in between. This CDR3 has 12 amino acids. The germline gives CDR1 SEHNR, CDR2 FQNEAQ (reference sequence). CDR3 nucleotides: TGTGCCAGCAGCTTCGAAGCTGGCGAGCAGTACTTC. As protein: CASSFEAGEQYF.

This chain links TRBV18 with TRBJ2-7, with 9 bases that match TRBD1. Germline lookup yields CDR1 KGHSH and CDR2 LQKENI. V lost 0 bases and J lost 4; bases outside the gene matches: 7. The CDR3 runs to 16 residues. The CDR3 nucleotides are TGTGCCAGCTCACCACCTCAGGGGACAGGGTTTTACGAGCAGTACTTC. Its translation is CASSPPQGTGFYEQYF. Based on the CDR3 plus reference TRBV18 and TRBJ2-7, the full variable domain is NAGVMQNPRHLVRRRGQEARLRCSPMKGHSHVYWYRQLPEEGLKFMVYLQKENIIDESGMPKERFSAEFPKEGPSILRIQQVVRGDSAAYFCASSPPQGTGFYEQYFGPGTRLTVT.

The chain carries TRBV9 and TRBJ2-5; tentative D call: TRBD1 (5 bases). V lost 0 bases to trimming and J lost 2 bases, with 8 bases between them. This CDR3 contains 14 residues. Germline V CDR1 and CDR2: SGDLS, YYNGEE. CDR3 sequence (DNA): TGTGCCAGCAGCGTAGCTTCAGGGCAAGAGACCCAGTACTTC. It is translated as CASSVASGQETQYF.

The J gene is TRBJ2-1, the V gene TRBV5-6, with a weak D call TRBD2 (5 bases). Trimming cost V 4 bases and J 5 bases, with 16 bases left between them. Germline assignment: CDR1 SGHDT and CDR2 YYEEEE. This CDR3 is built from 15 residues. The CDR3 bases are TGTGCCAGCAGCCTGCGGGTGGCTAGAAACAATGAGCAGTTCTTC. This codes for CASSLRVARNNEQFF.

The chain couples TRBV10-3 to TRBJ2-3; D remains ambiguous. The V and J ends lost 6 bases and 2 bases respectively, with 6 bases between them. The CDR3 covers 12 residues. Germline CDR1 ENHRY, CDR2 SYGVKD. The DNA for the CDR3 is TGTGCCATCAGCCTATCCACAGATACGCAGTATTTT. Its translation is CAISLSTDTQYF.

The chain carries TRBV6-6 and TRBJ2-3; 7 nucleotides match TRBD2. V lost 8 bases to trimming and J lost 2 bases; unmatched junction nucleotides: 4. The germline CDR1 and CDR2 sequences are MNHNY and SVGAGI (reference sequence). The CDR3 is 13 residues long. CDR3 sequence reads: CASGGVPTDTQYF. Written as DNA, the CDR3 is TGTGCCAGCGGGGGGGTCCCCACAGATACGCAGTATTTT.

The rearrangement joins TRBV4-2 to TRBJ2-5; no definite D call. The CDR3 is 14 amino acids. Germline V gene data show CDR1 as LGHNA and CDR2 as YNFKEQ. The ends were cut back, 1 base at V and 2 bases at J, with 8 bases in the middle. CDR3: CASSQGLTQETQYF. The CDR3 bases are TGTGCCAGCAGCCAAGGTCTCACACAAGAGACCCAGTACTTC.

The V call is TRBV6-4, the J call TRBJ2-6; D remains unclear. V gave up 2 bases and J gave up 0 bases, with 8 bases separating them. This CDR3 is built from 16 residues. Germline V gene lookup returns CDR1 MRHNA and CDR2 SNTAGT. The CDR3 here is CASSDDGGSGANVLTF. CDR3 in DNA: TGTGCCAGCAGTGACGATGGCGGCTCTGGGGCCAACGTCCTGACTTTC.

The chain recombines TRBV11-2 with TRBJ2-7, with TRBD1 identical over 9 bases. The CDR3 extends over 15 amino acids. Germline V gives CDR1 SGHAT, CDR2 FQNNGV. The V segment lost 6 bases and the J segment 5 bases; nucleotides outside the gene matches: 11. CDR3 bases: TGTGCCAGCAGTTCCGTAACAGGGGGCCTTAACGAGCAGTACTTC. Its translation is CASSSVTGGLNEQYF. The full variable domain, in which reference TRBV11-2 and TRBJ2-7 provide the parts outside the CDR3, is EAGVAQSPRYKIIEKRQSVAFWCNPISGHATLYWYQQILGQGPKLLIQFQNNGVVDDSQLPKDRFSAERLKGVDSTLKIQPAKLEDSAVYLCASSSVTGGLNEQYFGPGTRLTVT.